This T cell receptor (beta chain) stems from a study of Ad26.COV2.S vaccination and SARS-CoV-2 variants. Study-wide context: Enrolled in COV1001, the donor was in the Ad26.COV2.S trial arm, which received the vaccine. Donor got 5x10^10 or 1x10^11 viral particles of Ad26.COV2.S.

Profiling relied on immunoSEQ multiplex PCR, and the TCRdb table lists in-frame clones only, not all of them. The sample includes 500,000 or so clones, around 85% seen only once; the top ten take about 13%. The sample's treatment: 19 received Ad26.COV2.S at low or high dose, single or two shots; roughly five received placebo; per-sample allocation not given. Sampling occurred on day 63 after the first vaccine or placebo injection. The CDR3 runs 13 residues. The germline V gene encodes CDR1 LNHDA and CDR2 SQIVND (reference sequence). V was clipped by 9 bases and J by 4 bases, with 15 bases between them.

Sequences were derived from peripheral blood, sampled in a trial of Ad26.COV2.S vaccine versus placebo. The chain links TRBV19 to TRBJ2-5, with D possibly being TRBD1 (6 bases). The sequence was obtained from a person aged 18 to 65 who received the Ad26.COV2.S COVID-19 vaccine or a placebo. The CDR3 spells CASAPQGIETQYF. As DNA, the CDR3 is TGTGCCAGCGCACCACAGGGAATAGAGACCCAGTACTTC. Based on the CDR3 plus reference TRBV19 and TRBJ2-5, the full variable domain is DGGITQSPKYLFRKEGQNVTLSCEQNLNHDAMYWYRQDPGQGLRLIYYSQIVNDFQKGDIAEGYSVSREKKESFPLTVTSAQKNPTAFYLCASAPQGIETQYFGPGTRLLVL.